Below are 16 T cell receptor beta chains sequenced from a single sample in a study of T cells after yellow fever vaccination. TCRdb reprocessed the 5' RACE reads with MiXCR, giving one entry per CDR3 protein. This table holds 350,000 to 550,000 distinct CDR3 sequences, around 20% found once. The material sequenced was PBMCs, taken before the yellow fever booster vaccination. The receptors stem from a young man who received the YFV17D yellow fever vaccine.

The chain combines TRBV5-1 with TRBJ2-7; D gene uncertain. CDR3 size: 15 residues. V was pared by 0 bases and J by 0 bases, with 10 bases between. The germline V gene encodes CDR1 SGHRS and CDR2 YFSETQ. CDR3 amino acids: CASSLGPATSYEQYF. The CDR3 DNA sequence: TGCGCCAGCAGCTTGGGTCCAGCCACCTCCTACGAGCAGTACTTC. Using reference TRBV5-1 and TRBJ2-7 for the parts outside the CDR3, the full variable domain is KAGVTQTPRYLIKTRGQQVTLSCSPISGHRSVSWYQQTPGQGLQFLFEYFSETQRNKGNFPGRFSGRQFSNSRSEMNVSTLELGDSALYLCASSLGPATSYEQYFGPGTRLTVT.

The chain links TRBV10-2 to TRBJ2-1, with D tentatively TRBD1 (6 bases). CDR1 is WSHSY, CDR2 SAAADI, per germline. The V end lost 5 bases, the J end lost 2 bases, and 13 bases lay between the germline ends. The CDR3 is 15 residues long. For the CDR3, the DNA is TGCGCCAGCAGTCCCGGACAGTCCCCCTACAATGAGCAGTTCTTC. Translated: CASSPGQSPYNEQFF.

The chain combines TRBV9 with TRBJ1-3, with TRBD1 identical over 7 bases. The germline V gene encodes CDR1 SGDLS and CDR2 YYNGEE. Trimming took 4 bases from V and 1 from J; bases not matched to a gene: 5. The CDR3 is 15 residues long. The CDR3 sequence: CASSPTGKSGNTIYF. CDR3 bases: TGTGCCAGCAGCCCGACAGGGAAGTCTGGAAACACCATATATTTT.

For this clonotype: One junction end does not reproduce the germline sequence, and a read error may be involved. The V call is TRBV24-1, the J call TRBJ2-3, with 8 bases fitting TRBD1. In germline, CDR1 is KGHDR, CDR2 SFDVKD. This CDR3 is built from 16 residues. CDR3 DNA sequence: TGTACCACCAGTGCTCGTGGACAGGGTGATGCAGATACGCAGTATTTT. This gives the protein CTTSARGQGDADTQYF.

CDR3 in amino acids: CASSIQGPHSGNTIYF. The DNA of the CDR3 is TGTGCCAGCAGCATACAGGGGCCCCACTCTGGAAACACCATATATTTT. This chain uses TRBV7-2 with TRBJ1-3, with TRBD1 matching 7 bases. Germline V gene sequence: CDR1 SGHTA, CDR2 FQGNSA. This CDR3 spans 16 amino acids. V lost 5 bases, J lost 0 bases, and 7 bases stayed unmatched.

The table lists this clonotype with a few counts. This rearrangement joins TRBV5-1 to TRBJ2-2; D uncertain. From germline, CDR1 is SGHRS and CDR2 YFSETQ. The CDR3 is 13 residues long. V lost 1 base, J lost 8 bases, and 9 bases lay in between. The CDR3 loop is CASSLIGPGELFF. The CDR3 bases are TGCGCCAGCAGCTTGATCGGGCCGGGGGAGCTGTTTTTT.

The CDR3 sequence is CASSLDGTYQPQHF. The CDR3 nucleotides read TGTGCCAGCAGCTTAGATGGGACGTATCAGCCCCAGCATTTT. This chain uses TRBV7-2 with TRBJ1-5; tentatively, D is TRBD1 (5 bases). The CDR3 is 14 residues long. V was cut by 1 base and J by 5 bases, with 9 bases left in between. The germline V gene encodes CDR1 SGHTA and CDR2 FQGNSA.

V is TRBV28 and J is TRBJ2-1; no clear D. The CDR3 length is 13 residues. V lost 5 bases, J lost 6 bases, and 11 bases lay in between. The germline CDR1 and CDR2 sequences are MDHEN and SYDVKM. The CDR3 DNA follows: TGTGCCAGCAGTCTGAGTTTGGCCAATGAGCAGTTCTTC. It is translated as CASSLSLANEQFF.

This clonotype occurred a few times. The chain carries TRBV7-8 and TRBJ2-7; TRBD2 agrees at 15 bases. This CDR3 spans 15 amino acids. Germline V lookup: CDR1 SGHVS, CDR2 FQNEAQ. The J segment lost 5 bases and the V segment lost 5 bases, leaving 4 bases of the junction unmatched. CDR3 DNA sequence: TGTGCCAGCAGCCCCCGGACTAGCGGGGGGGACGAGCAGTACGTC. It is translated as CASSPRTSGGDEQYV.

V usage is TRBV5-1 and J usage is TRBJ1-3, with D perhaps TRBD1 (5 bases). The CDR3 is 17 amino acids. CDR1 SGHRS and CDR2 YFSETQ come from the germline V gene. With 0 bases removed from V and 0 bases from J, the gap between germline ends came to 13 bases. CDR3 amino acids: CASSLGGAGTSGNTIYF. DNA of the CDR3: TGCGCCAGCAGCTTGGGCGGGGCAGGAACCTCTGGAAACACCATATATTTT.

The chain joins TRBV9 to TRBJ2-6; TRBD2 aligns across 11 bases. The CDR3 runs 18 residues. Germline V gives CDR1 SGDLS, CDR2 YYNGEE. V dropped 0 bases and J dropped 2; count of bases not matched to a gene: 4. CDR3 protein: CASSVDIAGGPGANVLTF. CDR3 DNA sequence: TGTGCCAGCAGCGTAGATATAGCGGGGGGGCCTGGGGCCAACGTCCTGACTTTC. The full variable domain, in which reference TRBV9 and TRBJ2-6 provide the parts outside the CDR3, is DSGVTQTPKHLITATGQRVTLRCSPRSGDLSVYWYQQSLDQGLQFLIQYYNGEERAKGNILERFSAQQFPDLHSELNLSSLELGDSALYFCASSVDIAGGPGANVLTFGAGSRLTVL.

The chain carries TRBV20-1 and TRBJ2-3, with a possible D match to TRBD2 (5 bases). V was trimmed by 1 base and J by 9 bases, leaving 26 bases between them. Germline CDR1 reads DFQATT; CDR2 reads SNEGSKA (reference sequence). This CDR3 is 17 amino acids long. For the CDR3, the DNA is TGCAGTGCTAGAGCCGTCGTCCGGACGGACTCACTAGGGACGCAGTATTTT. It yields the protein CSARAVVRTDSLGTQYF.

This clonotype was picked up a small number of times. The chain recombines TRBV7-3 with TRBJ1-3; the D gene is possibly TRBD1 (5 bases). Trimming shortened V by 5 bases and J by 2 bases, and 16 bases separated the two germline ends. The germline V gene encodes CDR1 SGHTA and CDR2 FQGTGA. This CDR3 is 16 amino acids long. CDR3 DNA: TGTGCCAGCAGCCTACAACCGGGACTACCTGGAAACACCATATATTTT. Encoded protein: CASSLQPGLPGNTIYF.

The chain recombines TRBV7-3 with TRBJ2-5, with no clear D. The CDR3 is 15 residues long. Trimming removed 2 bases from V and 3 bases from J, with 13 bases in between. CDR1 is SGHTA and CDR2 is FQGTGA in the germline V gene. Here the CDR3 DNA reads TGTGCCAGCAGCTTATCCTCGGTGGGCAAAGAGACCCAGTACTTC. It is translated as CASSLSSVGKETQYF.

The chain joins TRBV7-9 to TRBJ2-5; perhaps TRBD2 as D (6 bases). This CDR3 is 15 amino acids long. The germline V and J ends were trimmed by 2 bases and 5 bases, with 15 bases remaining between them. Germline lookup yields CDR1 SEHNR and CDR2 FQNEAQ (reference sequence). Here the CDR3 DNA reads TGTGCCAGCAGCTTATTCGGGGGATTCAGGGAGACCCAGTACTTC. Translation gives CASSLFGGFRETQYF.

CDR3 residues: CASSLGVRGNEQFF. For the CDR3, the DNA is TGTGCCAGCAGTTTGGGAGTTAGGGGCAATGAGCAGTTCTTC. The chain employs TRBV12-3 or TRBV12-4 and TRBJ2-1; D possibly uses TRBD1 or TRBD2 (5 bases each). This CDR3 contains 14 residues. V was pared by 3 bases and J by 6 bases, with 12 bases between.